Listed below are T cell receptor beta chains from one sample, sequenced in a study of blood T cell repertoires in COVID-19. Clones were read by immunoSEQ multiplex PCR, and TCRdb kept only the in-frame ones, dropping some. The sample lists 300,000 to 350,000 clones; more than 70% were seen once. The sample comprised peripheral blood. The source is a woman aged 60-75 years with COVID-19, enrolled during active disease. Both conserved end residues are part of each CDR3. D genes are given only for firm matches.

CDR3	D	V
CASTPSELYGYTF	.	TRBV14
CASSARLAGAYNEQFF	TRBD2	TRBV9
CASMVAAANEKLFF	.	TRBV28
CASSPSTSGGQETQYF	TRBD2	TRBV9
CASSWSGTGNTEAFF	TRBD1	TRBV7-3
CASSRLPDRDYGYTF	TRBD1	TRBV5-1
CASSAGDGTALLSNQPQHF	TRBD1	TRBV9
CASSPQPGQGNTGELFF	TRBD1	TRBV28
CASSSVGSQGLLGNEQFF	.	TRBV7-8
CASSEEGGTEAFF	.	TRBV2
CASSAMLFPSSGNTIYF	.	TRBV9
CASSLQGNTEAFF	.	TRBV7-9
CASSRPGQNYGYTF	TRBD1	TRBV5-4
CASSLGGTSYREQFF	TRBD2	TRBV5-1
CASSQTSRDSYGYTF	TRBD1	TRBV4-1
CAIGGTAAHSPLHF	.	TRBV10-3
CAWKGQGAFF	TRBD1	TRBV30
CASSQRGGGNTIYF	.	TRBV14
CASSPDREGRNYGYTF	TRBD1	TRBV6-6
CSVRIGGHEAEQYF	.	TRBV29-1